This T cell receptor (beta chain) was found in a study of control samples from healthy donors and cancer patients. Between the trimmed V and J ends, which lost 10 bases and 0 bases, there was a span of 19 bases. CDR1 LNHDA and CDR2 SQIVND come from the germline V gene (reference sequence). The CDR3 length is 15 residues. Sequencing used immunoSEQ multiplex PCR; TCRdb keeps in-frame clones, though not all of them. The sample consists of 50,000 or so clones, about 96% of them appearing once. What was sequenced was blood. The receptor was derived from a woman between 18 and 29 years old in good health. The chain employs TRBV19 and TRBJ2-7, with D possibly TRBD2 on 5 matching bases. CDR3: CATSKEAGLSYEQYF. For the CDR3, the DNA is TGTGCCACCTCGAAGGAGGCTGGCCTCTCCTACGAGCAGTACTTC.